This T cell receptor (beta chain) is from a study of T-cell memory formation after mild COVID-19. Across the study: TCR clustering was largely donor specific. The study's findings and limits: The appearance of some responding clones in pre-infection memory suggested that cross-reactive memory joined. Shrinking CD4+ clones were chiefly CM and EM; CD8+ ones were chiefly EMRA.

Trimming shortened V by 4 bases and J by 4 bases, and 17 bases separated the two germline ends. The CDR3 consists of 16 residues. Germline V gives CDR1 SGHRS, CDR2 YFSETQ. A 5'RACE reaction primed in the constant segment made cDNA libraries of TCR alpha and TCR beta, and these carried sample barcodes and UMIs. TCRdb reanalysed the 5' RACE reads using MiXCR and keeps one entry per CDR3 protein. This sample has over 60,000 distinct CDR3 sequences, with around 15% found just once. This clonotype was recorded a few times. Its antigen is unknown. Sequenced material: PBMCs or a T cell subset sorted from them (not recorded which). This chain joins TRBV5-1 and TRBJ2-2; D perhaps matches TRBD1 (6 bases). The origin of this receptor is an adult woman who had mild COVID-19 (a few samples of this study predate the infection). Cell type and time point are not known. CDR3 sequence reads: CASSRSTGTLTGELFF. The CDR3 DNA reads TGCGCCAGCAGCCGTTCGACCGGGACACTCACCGGGGAGCTGTTTTTT.